This T cell receptor beta chain derives from a study of blood T cell repertoires in COVID-19. Study context: The cDNA or gDNA used as material had been derived from T cells, B-cell-depleted T cells, or PBMCs.

Produced via immunoSEQ multiplex PCR; TCRdb's table is partial and in-frame only. The sample has about 15,000 clones; roughly 80% are singletons. The V and J ends lost 3 bases and 0 bases respectively, with 10 bases between them. The CDR3 consists of 15 residues. Germline-derived CDR1 and CDR2 are KGHSH and LQKENI. The V gene is TRBV18, the J gene TRBJ2-3; D not resolved. The sequencing sample was made of peripheral blood. The clonotype was recovered from a human donor in a cohort sampled during active COVID-19. CDR3 in DNA: TGTGCCAGCTCACCCGAACCCCTAAGCACAGATACGCAGTATTTT. Its protein is CASSPEPLSTDTQYF.